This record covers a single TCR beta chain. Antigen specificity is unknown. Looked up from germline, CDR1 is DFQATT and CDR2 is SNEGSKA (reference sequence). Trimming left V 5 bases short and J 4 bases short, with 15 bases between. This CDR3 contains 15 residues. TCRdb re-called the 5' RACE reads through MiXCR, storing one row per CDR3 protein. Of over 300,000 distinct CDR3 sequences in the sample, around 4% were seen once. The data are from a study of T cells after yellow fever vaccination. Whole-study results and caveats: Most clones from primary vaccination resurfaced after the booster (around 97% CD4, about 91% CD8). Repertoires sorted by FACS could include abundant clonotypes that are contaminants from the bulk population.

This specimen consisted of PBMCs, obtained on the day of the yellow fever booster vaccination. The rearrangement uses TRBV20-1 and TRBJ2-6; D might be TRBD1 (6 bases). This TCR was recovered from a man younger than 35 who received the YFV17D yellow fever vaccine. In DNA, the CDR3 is TGCAGTGCTGGGGGCCTGCGACTCGGGGCCAACGTCCTGACTTTC. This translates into CSAGGLRLGANVLTF.